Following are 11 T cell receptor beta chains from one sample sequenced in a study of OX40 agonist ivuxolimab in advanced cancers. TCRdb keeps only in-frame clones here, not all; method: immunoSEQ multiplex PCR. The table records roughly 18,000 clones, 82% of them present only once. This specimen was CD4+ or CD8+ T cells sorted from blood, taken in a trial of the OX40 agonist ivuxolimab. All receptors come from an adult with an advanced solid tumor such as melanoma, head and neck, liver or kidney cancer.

The CDR3 DNA follows: TGTGCCAGCAGCTTGAGGGGACTTTCCTACGAGCAGTACTTC. Its translation is CASSLRGLSYEQYF. V gene TRBV5-8 combines with J gene TRBJ2-7, with D possibly being TRBD2 (6 bases). CDR1 is SGHTS and CDR2 is YDEGEE in the germline V gene. Trimming took 1 base from V and 1 from J, leaving 9 bases between them. The CDR3 is made up of 14 amino acids.

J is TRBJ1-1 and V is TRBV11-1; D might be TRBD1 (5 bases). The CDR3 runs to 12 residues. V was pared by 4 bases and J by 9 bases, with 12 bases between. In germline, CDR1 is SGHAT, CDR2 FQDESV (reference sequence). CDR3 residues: CASSYPGLQAFF. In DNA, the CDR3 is TGTGCCAGCAGCTATCCGGGACTACAAGCTTTCTTT.

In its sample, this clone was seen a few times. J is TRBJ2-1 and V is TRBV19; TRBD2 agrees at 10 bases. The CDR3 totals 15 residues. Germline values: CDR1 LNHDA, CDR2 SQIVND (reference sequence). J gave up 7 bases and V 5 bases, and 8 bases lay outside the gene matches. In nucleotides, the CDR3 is TGTGCCAGTAGTTTCAGCGGGAGGGCCGGGAATGAGCAGTTCTTC. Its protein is CASSFSGRAGNEQFF.

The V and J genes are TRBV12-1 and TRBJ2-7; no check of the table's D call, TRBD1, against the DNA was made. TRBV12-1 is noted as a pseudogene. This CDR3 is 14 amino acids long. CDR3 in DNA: TGTGCCAGCAGCTTTATACCAGGGCCAGACGAGCAGTACTTC. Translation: CASSFIPGPDEQYF.

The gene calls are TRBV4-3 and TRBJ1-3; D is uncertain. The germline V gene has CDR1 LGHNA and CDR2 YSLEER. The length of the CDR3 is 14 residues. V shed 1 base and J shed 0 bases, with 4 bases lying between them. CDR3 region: CASSQVVSGNTIYF. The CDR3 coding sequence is TGCGCCAGCAGCCAAGTGGTCTCTGGAAACACCATATATTTT.

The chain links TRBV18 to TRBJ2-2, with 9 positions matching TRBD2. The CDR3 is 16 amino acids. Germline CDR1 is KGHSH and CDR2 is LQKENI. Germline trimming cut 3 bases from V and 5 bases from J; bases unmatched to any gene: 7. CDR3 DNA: TGTGCCAGCTCACCTATTAGCGGGAGTGGAACCGGGGAGCTGTTTTTT. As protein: CASSPISGSGTGELFF.

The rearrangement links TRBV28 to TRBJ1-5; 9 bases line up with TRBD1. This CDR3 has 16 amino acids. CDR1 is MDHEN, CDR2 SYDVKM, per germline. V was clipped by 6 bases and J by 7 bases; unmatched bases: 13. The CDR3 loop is CASSPADRGFDQPQHF. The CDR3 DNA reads TGTGCCAGCAGCCCCGCAGACAGGGGGTTCGACCAGCCCCAGCATTTT.

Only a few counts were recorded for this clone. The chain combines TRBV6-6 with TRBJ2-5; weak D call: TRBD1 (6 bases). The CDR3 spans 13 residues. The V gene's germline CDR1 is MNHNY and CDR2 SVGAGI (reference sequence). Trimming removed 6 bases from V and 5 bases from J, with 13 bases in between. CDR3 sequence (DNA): TGTGCCAGCAGCCAGGGACAATATGAGACCCAGTACTTC. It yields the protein CASSQGQYETQYF.

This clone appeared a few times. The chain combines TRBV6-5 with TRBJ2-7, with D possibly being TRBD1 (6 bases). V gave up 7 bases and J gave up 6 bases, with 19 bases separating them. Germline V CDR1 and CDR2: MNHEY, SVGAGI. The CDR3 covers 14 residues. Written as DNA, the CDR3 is TGTGCCAGCAACCCCATCGGGACACCCATCGAGCAGTACTTC. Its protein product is CASNPIGTPIEQYF.

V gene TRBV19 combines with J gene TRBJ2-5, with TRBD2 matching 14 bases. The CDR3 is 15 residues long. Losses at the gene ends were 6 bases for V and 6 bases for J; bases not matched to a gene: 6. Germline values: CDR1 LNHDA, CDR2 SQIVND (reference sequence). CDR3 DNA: TGTGCCAGTAGCCCTTGGACTAGCGGGAGGCAGACCCAGTACTTC. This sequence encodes CASSPWTSGRQTQYF.

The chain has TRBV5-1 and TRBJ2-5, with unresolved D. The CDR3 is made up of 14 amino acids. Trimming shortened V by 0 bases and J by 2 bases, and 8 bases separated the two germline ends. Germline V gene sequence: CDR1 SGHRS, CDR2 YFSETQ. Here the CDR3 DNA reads TGCGCCAGCAGCTTGGCCATACTACAAGAGACCCAGTACTTC. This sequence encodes CASSLAILQETQYF.